Listed here are 30 T cell receptor beta chains from one sample, sequenced in a study of Ad26.COV2.S vaccination and SARS-CoV-2 variants (dated by TCRdb to the early 2020s). What this sample's treatment or condition label stands for: about 20 received Ad26.COV2.S at low or high dose, single or two shots; about 5 received placebo; per-sample allocation not given. Repertoires of vaccine and placebo recipients were sequenced from samples taken on day 63 after the first injection. The library came from the immunoSEQ multiplex PCR assay. As stored in TCRdb, this immuneACCESS dataset retains in-frame rearrangements with V and J assigned. A fraction of the clones does not appear; measured against another copy, unresolved V genes explain less than half of the discrepancy, and the remainder lacks a known reason. This sample gives hundreds of thousands of clones in total; about 85% of them show up just once. The ten largest clones take up 6.4% of the sample.

The material sequenced was peripheral blood, taken in a trial of Ad26.COV2.S vaccine versus placebo. These receptors all come from a person between 18 and 65 years old who received the Ad26.COV2.S COVID-19 vaccine or a placebo.

The genes are TRBV13 and TRBJ2-5, with no clear D. The ends were cut back, 0 bases at V and 4 bases at J, with 18 bases in the middle. This CDR3 is 17 amino acids long. The germline gives CDR1 PRHDT, CDR2 FYEKMQ (reference sequence). The chain's CDR3 is CASSLGRSWYHGETQYF. Here the CDR3 DNA reads TGTGCCAGCAGCTTAGGCCGTAGCTGGTACCACGGAGAGACCCAGTACTTC.

The chain joins TRBV9 to TRBJ2-2; possibly TRBD2 for D (5 bases). Trimming cost V 10 bases and J 3 bases, with 10 bases left between them. This CDR3 comprises 12 residues. The germline CDR1 and CDR2 sequences are SGDLS and YYNGEE. The CDR3 region is CASQRDTGELFF. In nucleotides, the CDR3 is TGTGCCTCTCAGAGGGACACCGGGGAGCTGTTTTTT.

The chain combines TRBV2 with TRBJ2-7; 8 bases are shared with TRBD2. This CDR3 is 14 amino acids long. Germline CDR1 reads SNHLY; CDR2 reads FYNNEI. V trimming: 6 bases; J trimming: 4 bases; junction bases outside the gene matches: 8. The CDR3 DNA reads TGTGCCAGCAGCGAGGTAGCGGGGTTGTACGAGCAGTACTTC. Amino acid sequence: CASSEVAGLYEQYF.

V gene TRBV5-1 combines with J gene TRBJ2-7, with TRBD2 matching 12 bases. Germline-derived CDR1 and CDR2 are SGHRS and YFSETQ. The CDR3 is made up of 16 amino acids. The V segment lost 1 base and the J segment 7 bases; nucleotides outside the gene matches: 9. CDR3 protein: CASSLLGSSGGDEQYF. CDR3 nucleotides: TGCGCCAGCAGCTTGCTCGGGTCTAGCGGGGGGGATGAGCAGTACTTC.

The genes are TRBV20-1 and TRBJ1-2; D is unresolved. The germline gives CDR1 DFQATT, CDR2 SNEGSKA (reference sequence). This CDR3 spans 12 amino acids. V lost 3 bases, J lost 8 bases, and 13 bases lay in between. The CDR3 reads CSASYGQEGYTF. CDR3 DNA: TGCAGTGCTAGTTACGGGCAAGAGGGCTACACCTTC.

The chain joins TRBV7-2 to TRBJ2-7, with 10 bases aligning to TRBD1. CDR1 is SGHTA, CDR2 FQGNSA, per germline. With V trimmed by 5 bases and J by 6 bases, 10 bases remained unmatched. The CDR3 runs to 15 residues. CDR3 sequence (DNA): TGTGCCAGCAGCAGAGACAGGGGGCGGTTTTCCGAGCAGTACTTC. Its protein is CASSRDRGRFSEQYF.

This chain links TRBV18 with TRBJ1-3; the match to TRBD1 covers 8 bases. There are 18 residues in the CDR3. The germline V gene has CDR1 KGHSH and CDR2 LQKENI. Trimming took 1 base from V and 2 from J; bases not matched to a gene: 10. CDR3 sequence: CASSPLTGALRAGNTIYF. As DNA, the CDR3 is TGTGCCAGCTCACCACTGACAGGGGCCCTACGGGCTGGAAACACCATATATTTT.

The genes are TRBV6-1 and TRBJ1-1, with D possibly matching TRBD1 (6 bases). CDR3 length equals 15 residues. With 0 bases removed from V and 4 bases from J, the gap between germline ends came to 12 bases. Looked up from germline, CDR1 is MNHNS and CDR2 is SASEGT. The CDR3 here is CASSEAWGAITEAFF. The DNA for the CDR3 is TGTGCCAGCAGTGAAGCTTGGGGGGCGATCACTGAAGCTTTCTTT.

The CDR3 loop is CASLKGAISGTF. In DNA form, the CDR3 reads TGTGCCAGCCTTAAGGGGGCGATTTCTGGCACCTTC. The chain recombines TRBV27 with TRBJ1-2; 7 bases agree with TRBD1. CDR3 length: 12 amino acids. The V and J ends lost 8 bases and 13 bases, in that order; junction bases with no gene match: 13. Germline V gene lookup returns CDR1 MNHEY and CDR2 SMNVEV (reference sequence).

The chain has TRBV28 and TRBJ1-1; D is ambiguous. V was cut by 1 base and J by 8 bases, with 8 bases left in between. Looked up from germline, CDR1 is MDHEN and CDR2 is SYDVKM. The CDR3 has 12 residues. CDR3 coding DNA: TGTGCCAGCAGTTTATTAAGTGGAGAAGCTTTCTTT. Protein: CASSLLSGEAFF. The full variable domain, with the rest looked up from reference TRBV28 and TRBJ1-1, is DVKVTQSSRYLVKRTGEKVFLECVQDMDHENMFWYRQDPGLGLRLIYFSYDVKMKEKGDIPEGYSVSREKKERFSLILESASTNQTSMYLCASSLLSGEAFFGQGTRLTVV.

The J gene is TRBJ2-2, the V gene TRBV9; 10 bases are shared with TRBD1. From germline, CDR1 is SGDLS and CDR2 YYNGEE. V lost 5 bases, J lost 7 bases, and 5 bases stayed unmatched. The CDR3 runs to 14 residues. CDR3 in amino acids: CASSRQGAIGELFF. CDR3 nucleotide sequence: TGTGCCAGCAGTCGACAGGGGGCGATCGGGGAGCTGTTTTTT.

The chain is built from TRBV19 and TRBJ1-5, with D possibly being TRBD1 (6 bases). Germline V gene data show CDR1 as LNHDA and CDR2 as SQIVND (reference sequence). V was cut by 3 bases and J by 0 bases, with 9 bases left in between. The CDR3 length is 15 residues. CDR3 residues: CASSMGAGSNQPQHF. For the CDR3, the DNA is TGTGCCAGTAGTATGGGGGCGGGTAGCAATCAGCCCCAGCATTTT.

The V gene is TRBV30, the J gene TRBJ1-2, with no clear D. The germline V gene encodes CDR1 GTSNPN and CDR2 SVGIG (reference sequence). The CDR3 is 13 amino acids. Trimming left V 1 base short and J 0 bases short, with 6 bases between. The CDR3 reads CAWSAGTNYGYTF. In nucleotides, the CDR3 is TGTGCCTGGAGTGCGGGGACTAACTATGGCTACACCTTC.

The V call is TRBV28, the J call TRBJ1-5, with TRBD1 matching over 11 bases. The length of the CDR3 is 15 residues. V shed 6 bases, J shed 4 bases, and the junction held 5 bases outside the gene matches. Germline values: CDR1 MDHEN, CDR2 SYDVKM. CDR3 region: CASRWTGGFNQPQHF. The CDR3 bases are TGTGCCAGCAGATGGACAGGGGGCTTTAATCAGCCCCAGCATTTT. The full variable domain, rest sourced from reference TRBV28 and TRBJ1-5, is DVKVTQSSRYLVKRTGEKVFLECVQDMDHENMFWYRQDPGLGLRLIYFSYDVKMKEKGDIPEGYSVSREKKERFSLILESASTNQTSMYLCASRWTGGFNQPQHFGDGTRLSIL.

The chain combines TRBV6-5 with TRBJ1-2, with D hard to call. Trimming shortened V by 5 bases and J by 5 bases, and 15 bases separated the two germline ends. CDR1 is MNHEY and CDR2 is SVGAGI in the germline V gene. The CDR3 spans 14 residues. This chain's CDR3 is CASSPSRTVYGYTF. The DNA of the CDR3 is TGTGCCAGCAGTCCATCCAGGACTGTGTATGGCTACACCTTC.

The chain couples TRBV18 to TRBJ1-5; D uncertain. CDR1 is KGHSH, CDR2 LQKENI, per germline. This CDR3 is 15 amino acids long. The V gene lost 3 bases and the J gene lost 2 bases, with 11 bases spanning the gap. CDR3 nucleotide sequence: TGTGCCAGCTCACCGGGAATCGGTGGCAATCAGCCCCAGCATTTT. It encodes CASSPGIGGNQPQHF.

The chain couples TRBV19 to TRBJ1-5; D is unclear. The CDR3 contains 15 residues. The germline gives CDR1 LNHDA, CDR2 SQIVND (reference sequence). The V gene lost 1 base and the J gene lost 0 bases, with 7 bases spanning the gap. CDR3 protein: CASSIGSPSNQPQHF. CDR3 bases: TGTGCCAGTAGTATAGGCTCCCCTAGCAATCAGCCCCAGCATTTT.

The chain combines TRBV5-1 with TRBJ2-7; 7 positions match TRBD2. Germline loops: CDR1 SGHRS, CDR2 YFSETQ. This CDR3 spans 15 amino acids. Trimming cost V 5 bases and J 1 base; bases outside gene matches: 9. The CDR3 DNA is TGCGCCAGCAGGGTTGCGCCTAGCGGTTCCTACGAGCAGTACTTC. This encodes CASRVAPSGSYEQYF.

This rearrangement joins TRBV27 to TRBJ1-5; D is undetermined. V was shortened by 5 bases and J by 7 bases, with 12 bases between the two germline ends. This CDR3 spans 13 amino acids. Germline V gives CDR1 MNHEY, CDR2 SMNVEV (reference sequence). The CDR3 nucleotides are TGTGCCAGCAGTCCTTCGACCCGCCAGCCCCAGCATTTT. Protein product: CASSPSTRQPQHF.

The chain links TRBV4-3 to TRBJ1-2; D is perhaps TRBD1 (6 bases). V was trimmed by 0 bases and J by 2 bases, leaving 16 bases between them. The V gene's germline CDR1 is LGHNA and CDR2 YSLEER. This CDR3 is built from 17 residues. The DNA of the CDR3 is TGCGCCAGCAGCCAAGATCCGAATTACAGGGAGAACTATGGCTACACCTTC. It yields the protein CASSQDPNYRENYGYTF.

This sequence joins TRBV5-5 and TRBJ1-5; the match to TRBD1 covers 9 bases. Germline V gene lookup returns CDR1 SGHKS and CDR2 YYEKEE (reference sequence). The CDR3 extends over 15 amino acids. J gave up 3 bases and V 4 bases, and 5 bases lay outside the gene matches. The CDR3 sequence: CASSQGQGYNQPQHF. In DNA, the CDR3 is TGTGCCAGCAGCCAGGGACAGGGCTACAATCAGCCCCAGCATTTT.

This chain connects TRBV20-1 to TRBJ1-1; D gene uncertain. The V end lost 3 bases, the J end lost 7 bases, and 12 bases lay between the germline ends. The CDR3 loop spans 12 amino acids. CDR1 and CDR2 (germline): DFQATT, SNEGSKA (reference sequence). CDR3 residues: CSASYSGYEAFF. CDR3 sequence (DNA): TGCAGTGCTAGTTATTCTGGGTATGAAGCTTTCTTT.

This chain uses TRBV2 with TRBJ1-1; no reliable D call. Per germline, CDR1 SNHLY and CDR2 FYNNEI. The V and J ends lost 8 bases and 0 bases respectively, with 10 bases between them. CDR3 size: 13 residues. The CDR3 protein is CASSGWMNTEAFF. CDR3 DNA: TGTGCCAGCTCCGGATGGATGAACACTGAAGCTTTCTTT.

CDR3 DNA: TGTGCCAGCTCATCAACCGGGACAGGGGAAAATGAAAAACTGTTTTTT. As protein: CASSSTGTGENEKLFF. This chain joins TRBV18 and TRBJ1-4; TRBD1 matches 10 bases. Looked up from germline, CDR1 is KGHSH and CDR2 is LQKENI. Unmatched junction bases numbered 8, after V lost 5 bases and J lost 5 bases. The CDR3 is 16 residues long.

The chain recombines TRBV7-3 with TRBJ2-1; tentatively, D is TRBD1 (6 bases). Trimming left V 1 base short and J 3 bases short, with 10 bases between. Germline assignment: CDR1 SGHTA and CDR2 FQGTGA. The CDR3 extends over 15 amino acids. The CDR3 region has the DNA TGTGCCAGCAGCTTAATACTAGGGGGCTACAATGAGCAGTTCTTC. This codes for CASSLILGGYNEQFF.

The chain has TRBV30 and TRBJ1-2; tentatively, D is TRBD1 (6 bases). CDR1 GTSNPN and CDR2 SVGIG come from the germline V gene (reference sequence). Trimming took 0 bases from V and 8 from J, leaving 22 bases between them. This CDR3 is built from 16 residues. CDR3 loop: CAWSVQGGTPNRGYTF. CDR3 DNA sequence: TGTGCCTGGAGTGTACAGGGCGGGACTCCAAACAGGGGCTACACCTTC.

The chain has TRBV11-2 and TRBJ2-5; 9 bases align to TRBD1. J lost 7 bases, V lost 2 bases, and 8 bases had no gene match. Germline V gene data show CDR1 as SGHAT and CDR2 as FQNNGV. CDR3 length: 15 amino acids. For the CDR3, the DNA is TGTGCCAGCAGCTTACCGGGACAGGGATTGGGGACCCAGTACTTC. The encoded protein is CASSLPGQGLGTQYF. Using reference TRBV11-2 and TRBJ2-5 for the parts outside the CDR3, the full variable domain is EAGVAQSPRYKIIEKRQSVAFWCNPISGHATLYWYQQILGQGPKLLIQFQNNGVVDDSQLPKDRFSAERLKGVDSTLKIQPAKLEDSAVYLCASSLPGQGLGTQYFGPGTRLLVL.

V usage is TRBV5-5 and J usage is TRBJ2-5; 9 nucleotides match TRBD1. CDR1 and CDR2 from the germline V gene are SGHKS and YYEKEE (reference sequence). J lost 4 bases, V lost 2 bases, and 12 bases had no gene match. CDR3 length: 17 residues. This chain's CDR3 is CASSLQGAVQSVETQYF. The CDR3 DNA reads as TGTGCCAGCAGCTTACAGGGGGCAGTACAGTCTGTAGAGACCCAGTACTTC.

V gene TRBV19 combines with J gene TRBJ1-4; D call uncertain. There are 15 residues in the CDR3. V shed 3 bases and J shed 6 bases, with 14 bases lying between them. Germline values: CDR1 LNHDA, CDR2 SQIVND (reference sequence). In DNA, the CDR3 is TGTGCCAGTAGTATCTCCCGATACGGGGATGAAAAACTGTTTTTT. This codes for CASSISRYGDEKLFF.

The V call is TRBV19, the J call TRBJ2-4; D uncertain. The CDR3 consists of 17 residues. V was cut by 3 bases and J by 5 bases, with 20 bases left in between. Germline lookup yields CDR1 LNHDA and CDR2 SQIVND (reference sequence). The CDR3: CASSMSPPGGPQNIQYF. The CDR3 nucleotides are TGTGCCAGTAGTATGAGTCCCCCAGGTGGGCCCCAAAACATTCAGTACTTC. Filled out from reference TRBV19 and TRBJ2-4, the complete variable domain reads DGGITQSPKYLFRKEGQNVTLSCEQNLNHDAMYWYRQDPGQGLRLIYYSQIVNDFQKGDIAEGYSVSREKKESFPLTVTSAQKNPTAFYLCASSMSPPGGPQNIQYFGAGTRLSVL.